Listed below are T cell receptor beta chains from one sample, sequenced in a study of blood T cell repertoires in COVID-19. Sequencing was performed with immunoSEQ multiplex PCR; in TCRdb, only in-frame clones are kept and a portion is missing. The data contain nearly 300,000 clones, approximately 89% of them singletons. Sequencing was done on a sample of peripheral blood. All receptors derive from a woman aged 25 to 39 who had recovered from COVID-19. Both conserved end residues are part of each CDR3. The order of the fields is CDR3 DNA, CDR3 protein, clone size, D gene, V gene, J gene, CDR3 length. A D gene is named only where the DNA matches it firmly. Only part of the rows carry a size: once, few, many, or a class if the clone is expanded.

TGTGCCAGCAGCTTAGCCGTGAAGGGGCCGGATTCACCCCTCCACTTT	CASSLAVKGPDSPLHF	.	.	TRBV7-9	TRBJ1-6	16
TGTGCCAGCAGCCTCGGGGGGGGAAGCAATCAGCCCCAGCATTTT	CASSLGGGSNQPQHF	.	.	TRBV6-5	TRBJ1-5	15
TGTGCCAGCAGCTCCACTCTAGCGACCCAAGAGACCCAGTACTTC	CASSSTLATQETQYF	.	.	TRBV7-2	TRBJ2-5	15
TGTGCCAGCTCCCAGGGGGCTGAAGCTTTCTTT	CASSQGAEAFF	.	TRBD1	TRBV18	TRBJ1-1	11
TGTGCCAGCAGCGTCGACAGGGCCAGGACTGAAGCTTTCTTT	CASSVDRARTEAFF	few	TRBD1	TRBV2	TRBJ1-1	14
TGTGCCAGTAGACAACCCCAGCGGGGGGGCGCGGATTCGCAGTATTTT	CASRQPQRGGADSQYF	.	TRBD2	TRBV19	TRBJ2-3	16
TGCAGCGTGGAATCCGGGACAGTATCTGAAGCTTTCTTT	CSVESGTVSEAFF	.	TRBD1	TRBV29-1	TRBJ1-1	13
TGCGCCAGCAGCCAAGATTCGAGCGGGGGGGCCGGGGAGCAGTACTTC	CASSQDSSGGAGEQYF	.	TRBD2	TRBV4-1	TRBJ2-7	16
TGCGCCAGCAGCTTTGGGGACACCGCTAACTATGGCTACACCTTC	CASSFGDTANYGYTF	.	.	TRBV5-1	TRBJ1-2	15
TGTGCCAGCAGCGTAGGGCAGGTGAACACTGAAGCTTTCTTT	CASSVGQVNTEAFF	.	.	TRBV9	TRBJ1-1	14
TGTGCCAGCCTGGGACAGGCTGAAAAACTGTTTTTT	CASLGQAEKLFF	.	TRBD1	TRBV2	TRBJ1-4	12
TGCAGTGCTAGTGGGACAGGGGTTTATGGCTACACCTTC	CSASGTGVYGYTF	.	TRBD1	TRBV20-1	TRBJ1-2	13
TGTGCCAGCAGAACCGGGAAAGGCGAAAACACCATATATTTT	CASRTGKGENTIYF	.	.	TRBV11-2	TRBJ1-3	14
TGTGCCAGCAGTAGACGAGGGATGAACACCGGGGAGCTGTTTTTT	CASSRRGMNTGELFF	.	.	TRBV2	TRBJ2-2	15
TGTGCCAGCAGCTCGGGGGGCACTAGCACAGATACGCAGTATTTT	CASSSGGTSTDTQYF	.	.	TRBV7-7	TRBJ2-3	15
TGCGCCAGCAGCTTGCTTACCGGGACAGGGGGTGAAAAACTGTTTTTT	CASSLLTGTGGEKLFF	.	TRBD1	TRBV5-1	TRBJ1-4	16
TGCGCCAGCAGCTTGCCGCAGGGAGGTGGAAACACCATATATTTT	CASSLPQGGGNTIYF	.	.	TRBV5-1	TRBJ1-3	15
TGTGCCAGCAGCCACCGGGACCTTCAAAAGGGGGAAAAGCCCCAGCATTTT	CASSHRDLQKGEKPQHF	.	.	TRBV3-1/TRBV3-2	TRBJ1-5	17
TGTGCCAGTAGTATAGTGGGGGGGTCACACAATGAGCAGTTCTTC	CASSIVGGSHNEQFF	.	TRBD2	TRBV19	TRBJ2-1	15
TGTGCCATCAGTGGACAGAAGAATGACAATCAGCCCCAGCATTTT	CAISGQKNDNQPQHF	once	.	TRBV10-3	TRBJ1-5	15
TGTGCCAGCAGCTTCTCGACATCCCCCTATGGCTACACCTTC	CASSFSTSPYGYTF	.	.	TRBV5-6	TRBJ1-2	14
TGTGCCAGCAGTTACTCGCAGGGGTCCCCCTACGAGCAGTACTTC	CASSYSQGSPYEQYF	.	.	TRBV6-2/TRBV6-3	TRBJ2-7	15
TGTGCCACCAGCAGAGGCGAAGGGGTGGAGACCCAGTACTTC	CATSRGEGVETQYF	.	.	TRBV15	TRBJ2-5	14
TGTGCCAGCCGCCCGACAGGAACTAATGAAAAACTGTTTTTT	CASRPTGTNEKLFF	.	.	TRBV11-2	TRBJ1-4	14
TGCGCCAGCAGCCGAACAGGACAGGGTGGGAACACTGAAGCTTTCTTT	CASSRTGQGGNTEAFF	few	TRBD1	TRBV5-1	TRBJ1-1	16
TGTGCCAGCTCACGAGCCGGGACTAGCGGGACCGATGAGCAGTTCTTC	CASSRAGTSGTDEQFF	once	TRBD2	TRBV18	TRBJ2-1	16
TGTGCCAGCAGTCCGGGACAGGGGGGATATGGCTACACCTTC	CASSPGQGGYGYTF	.	TRBD1	TRBV28	TRBJ1-2	14
TGTGCCACCACAACAGGGGGCGGGAACACTGAAGCTTTCTTT	CATTTGGGNTEAFF	once	TRBD1	TRBV28	TRBJ1-1	14
TGTGCCAGCAGTCCACGCCGGGTGGGGGCGCAGACAGATACGCAGTATTTT	CASSPRRVGAQTDTQYF	.	.	TRBV28	TRBJ2-3	17
TGTGCCAGCAGCGAGGACTGGGGCTATGGCTACACCTTC	CASSEDWGYGYTF	few	.	TRBV7-9	TRBJ1-2	13
TGTGCCAGCAGTTCCCCGGGTGCTGAAGCTTTCTTT	CASSSPGAEAFF	.	.	TRBV28	TRBJ1-1	12
TGCAGCGTTGGATTGAGCTCCTACAATGAGCAGTTCTTC	CSVGLSSYNEQFF	few	.	TRBV29-1	TRBJ2-1	13